A selection of T cell receptor beta chains follows, all from one sample in a study of T cells after yellow fever vaccination. TCRdb fed the 5' RACE reads into MiXCR, producing one record per CDR3 protein. The sample includes 300,000 or so distinct CDR3 sequences, approximately 13% of them seen just once. The sequenced sample was CD4+ T cells sorted from PBMCs, obtained 45 days after the yellow fever booster vaccination. Every receptor here comes from a man aged 30 to 45 who received the YFV17D yellow fever vaccine. The CDR3 runs from the conserved cysteine through the conserved F or W. The order of the fields is CDR3 length, V gene, J gene, clone size, D gene, CDR3 protein, CDR3 DNA. D genes are given only for firm matches. Where a row states a size, it is once, few, many or the class of an expanded clone; other rows omit it.

16,TRBV7-9,TRBJ2-1,few,TRBD2,CASSLGAGLANNEQFF,TGTGCCAGCAGCTTAGGGGCTGGACTAGCGAACAATGAGCAGTTCTTC
12,TRBV15,TRBJ2-1,.,.,CATSSRGWRQFF,TGTGCCACCAGCAGCCGGGGATGGAGGCAGTTCTTC
12,TRBV20-1,TRBJ2-1,.,.,CSARGPDNEQFF,TGCAGTGCTAGGGGTCCTGACAATGAGCAGTTCTTC
16,TRBV28,TRBJ1-5,.,.,CASSLIRFYSNQPQHF,TGTGCCAGCAGTTTAATCAGGTTCTATAGCAATCAGCCCCAGCATTTT
17,TRBV10-3,TRBJ1-5,few,.,CAISEFLGKNVGQPQHF,TGTGCCATCAGTGAGTTCCTAGGGAAGAATGTAGGTCAGCCCCAGCATTTT
15,TRBV6-5,TRBJ2-3,.,.,CASSYAGAGRDTQYF,TGTGCCAGCAGTTACGCGGGTGCAGGCAGAGATACGCAGTATTTT
17,TRBV7-2,TRBJ2-7,few,TRBD1,CASSPPGQAKSSYEQYF,TGTGCCAGCAGCCCCCCGGGACAGGCTAAGAGCTCCTACGAGCAGTACTTC
14,TRBV5-1,TRBJ2-3,few,TRBD1,CASSSGQSTDTQYF,TGCGCCAGCAGCTCGGGACAGAGCACAGATACGCAGTATTTT
15,TRBV27,TRBJ2-7,.,TRBD1,CASSRGSRGTYEQYF,TGTGCCAGCAGTCGAGGTAGCAGGGGGACCTACGAGCAGTACTTC
17,TRBV10-3,TRBJ2-7,many,.,CAISPPPPSGRSYEQYF,TGTGCCATCAGCCCCCCCCCGCCCAGCGGAAGATCCTACGAGCAGTACTTC
13,TRBV27,TRBJ2-7,.,.,CASSYQAYYEQYF,TGTGCCAGCAGTTATCAGGCTTACTACGAGCAGTACTTC
21,TRBV21-1,TRBJ2-3,few,.,CASSKKESGTSGLFSTDTQYF,TGTGCCAGCAGCAAAAAAGAAAGTGGGACTAGCGGTCTGTTTAGCACAGATACGCAGTATTTT
16,TRBV9,TRBJ2-3,many,TRBD2,CASSVGTSGSTDTQYF,TGTGCCAGCAGCGTCGGGACTAGCGGGAGCACAGATACGCAGTATTTT
13,TRBV29-1,TRBJ2-1,few,TRBD2,CRVTSGPINEQFF,TGCAGGGTGACTAGCGGGCCTATCAATGAGCAGTTCTTC
14,TRBV28,TRBJ2-7,.,.,CASSFPQPPYEQYF,TGTGCCAGCAGTTTCCCCCAACCTCCCTACGAGCAGTACTTC
16,TRBV20-1,TRBJ2-7,few,TRBD2,CSALGATSGSKYEQYF,TGCAGTGCCCTAGGAGCGACTAGCGGGAGTAAGTACGAGCAGTACTTC
13,TRBV20-1,TRBJ2-1,few,.,CSASLWERNEQFF,TGCAGTGCTAGTCTGTGGGAGCGGAATGAGCAGTTCTTC
14,TRBV7-2,TRBJ2-2,few,TRBD2,CASSPSGLTGELFF,TGTGCCAGCAGCCCTAGCGGTCTCACCGGGGAGCTGTTTTTT
15,TRBV18,TRBJ2-7,.,.,CASSPRMGLPDEQYF,TGTGCCAGCTCACCACGAATGGGACTCCCTGACGAGCAGTACTTC
12,TRBV29-1,TRBJ2-7,few,.,CSVARATYEQYF,TGCAGCGTTGCCAGGGCCACCTACGAGCAGTACTTC
10,TRBV28,TRBJ2-5,few,.,CASVGETQYF,TGTGCCAGCGTCGGAGAGACCCAGTACTTC